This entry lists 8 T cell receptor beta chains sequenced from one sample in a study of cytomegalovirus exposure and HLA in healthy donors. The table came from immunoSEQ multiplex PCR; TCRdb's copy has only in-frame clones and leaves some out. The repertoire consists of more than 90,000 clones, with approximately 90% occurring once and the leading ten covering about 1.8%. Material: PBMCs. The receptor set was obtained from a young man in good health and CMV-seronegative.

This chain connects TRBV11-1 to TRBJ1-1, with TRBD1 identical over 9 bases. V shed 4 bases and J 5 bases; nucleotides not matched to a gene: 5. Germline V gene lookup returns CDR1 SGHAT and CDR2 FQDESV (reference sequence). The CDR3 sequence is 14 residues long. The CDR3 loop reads CASSWGDRATEAFF. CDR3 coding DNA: TGTGCCAGCAGCTGGGGGGACAGGGCTACTGAAGCTTTCTTT.

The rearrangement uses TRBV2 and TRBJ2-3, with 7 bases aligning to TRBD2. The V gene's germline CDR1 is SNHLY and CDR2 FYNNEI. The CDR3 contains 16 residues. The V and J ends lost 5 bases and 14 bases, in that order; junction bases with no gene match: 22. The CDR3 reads CASSQSSGATVFTTYF. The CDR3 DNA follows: TGTGCCAGCAGTCAATCGAGCGGGGCCACAGTTTTTACTACGTATTTT.

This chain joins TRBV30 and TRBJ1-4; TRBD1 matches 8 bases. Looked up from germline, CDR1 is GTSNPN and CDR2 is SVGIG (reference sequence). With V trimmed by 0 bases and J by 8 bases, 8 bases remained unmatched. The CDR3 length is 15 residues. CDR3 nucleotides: TGTGCCTGGAGTGTACAGGACAGGGATTCGGAAAAACTGTTTTTT. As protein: CAWSVQDRDSEKLFF.

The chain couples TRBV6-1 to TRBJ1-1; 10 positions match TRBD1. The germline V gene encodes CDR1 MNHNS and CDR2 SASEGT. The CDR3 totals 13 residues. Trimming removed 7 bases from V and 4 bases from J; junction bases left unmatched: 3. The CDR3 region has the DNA TGTGCCAGCACCGGGACAGGGGCCACTGAAGCTTTCTTT. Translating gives CASTGTGATEAFF.

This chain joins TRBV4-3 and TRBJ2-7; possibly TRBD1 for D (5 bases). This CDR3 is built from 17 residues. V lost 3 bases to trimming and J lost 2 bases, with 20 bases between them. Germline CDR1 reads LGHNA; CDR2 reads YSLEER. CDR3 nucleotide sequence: TGCGCCAGCAGCCAGCAAACACAGGCATTATCCCCCTACGAGCAGTACTTC. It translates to CASSQQTQALSPYEQYF.

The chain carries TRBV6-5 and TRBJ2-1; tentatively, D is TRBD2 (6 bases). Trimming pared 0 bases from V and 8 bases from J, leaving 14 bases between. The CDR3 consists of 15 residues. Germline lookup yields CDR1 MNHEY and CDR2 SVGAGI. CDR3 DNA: TGTGCCAGCAGTTACTCGTCTAGCGAAGGTTATGAGCAGTTCTTC. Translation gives CASSYSSSEGYEQFF.

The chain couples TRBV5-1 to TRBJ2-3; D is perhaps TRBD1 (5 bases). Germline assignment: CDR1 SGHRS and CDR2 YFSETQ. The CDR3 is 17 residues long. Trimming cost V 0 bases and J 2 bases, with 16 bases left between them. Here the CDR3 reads CASSLAVRQDITDTQYF. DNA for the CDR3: TGCGCCAGCAGCTTGGCCGTGCGGCAGGACATCACAGATACGCAGTATTTT. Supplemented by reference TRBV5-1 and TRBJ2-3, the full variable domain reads KAGVTQTPRYLIKTRGQQVTLSCSPISGHRSVSWYQQTPGQGLQFLFEYFSETQRNKGNFPGRFSGRQFSNSRSEMNVSTLELGDSALYLCASSLAVRQDITDTQYFGPGTRLTVL.

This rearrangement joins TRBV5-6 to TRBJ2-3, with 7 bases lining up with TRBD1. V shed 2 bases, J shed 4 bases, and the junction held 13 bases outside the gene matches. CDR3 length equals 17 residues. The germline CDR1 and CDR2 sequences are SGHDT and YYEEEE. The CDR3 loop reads CASSFRTGALPADTQYF. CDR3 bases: TGTGCCAGCAGCTTCAGGACAGGAGCCCTTCCTGCAGATACGCAGTATTTT.